This T cell receptor beta chain was found in a study of T cells in Graves' hyperthyroidism and ophthalmopathy. Study-wide context: Sampling of peripheral blood happened at initial diagnosis, prior to any treatment.

Comments on this clonotype: What it binds is unknown.

Looked up from germline, CDR1 is DFQATT and CDR2 is SNEGSKA (reference sequence). Trimming shortened V by 2 bases and J by 5 bases, and 4 bases separated the two germline ends. This CDR3 comprises 10 residues. Researchers took RNA transcripts and amplified the TCR beta CDR3 regions from them. The HTBI primer set served for first-round RT-PCR of the TCR CDR3. TCRdb analysed the multiplex PCR reads with MiXCR anew, one entry per CDR3 protein. The data contain around 350,000 distinct CDR3 sequences, about a sixth of them seen just once; the ten biggest clones take up approximately 30%. Notes on the study in general: Blood also carried most thyroid clonotypes expanded above 0.001.

The receptor was derived from a woman in her thirties with Graves' hyperthyroidism that later progressed to Graves' ophthalmopathy. Material for sequencing was blood. The J gene is TRBJ2-7, the V gene TRBV20-1; D ambiguous. The CDR3 is CSARKDEQYF. The CDR3 DNA is TGCAGTGCTAGAAAGGACGAGCAGTACTTC.